The source of this T cell receptor (beta chain) is a study of monozygotic twins with inflammatory bowel disease. With regard to this clonotype: What it recognizes is unknown.

CDR1 is SEHNR and CDR2 is FQNEAQ in the germline V gene (reference sequence). This CDR3 is 14 amino acids long. Whole blood that had not undergone T cell sorting provided the isolated total RNA. Study-wide results and limits: Twin concordance left repertoire similarity unchanged, with limited power a possible explanation for this lack of difference. There was no support for any single strong signal or clonotype associated with IBD. Healthy co-twins, by inverse Simpson, had higher TCRbeta diversity than their siblings with IBD.

TCRdb processed the 5' RACE reads again and assigns one entry to each CDR3 protein, with no DNA. The data include about 300,000 distinct CDR3 sequences; the top ten clones carry 5.6%. V usage is TRBV7-9 and J usage is TRBJ1-4. The TCR comes from a human donor with ulcerative colitis or Crohn's disease, or a healthy co-twin of an affected twin (not recorded which). Material: blood. The CDR3 sequence: CASSSNDSDEKLFF. The whole variable domain, remainder taken from reference TRBV7-9 and TRBJ1-4, is DTGVSQNPRHKITKRGQNVTFRCDPISEHNRLYWYRQTLGQGPEFLTYFQNEAQLEKSRLLSDRFSAERPKGSFSTLEIQRTEQGDSAMYLCASSSNDSDEKLFFGSGTQLSVL.